A selection of T cell receptor beta chains follows, all from one sample in a study of OX40 agonist ivuxolimab in advanced cancers. Clones were sequenced by immunoSEQ multiplex PCR, and TCRdb holds only the in-frame ones, with some missing. The sample lists fewer than 85,000 clones; 82% were seen once. The source was CD4+ or CD8+ T cells sorted from blood, collected in a trial of the OX40 agonist ivuxolimab. The source is an adult with an advanced solid tumor such as melanoma, head and neck, liver or kidney cancer. Both conserved end residues are part of each CDR3. A D gene is named only where the DNA matches it firmly. Clone size is shown for a subset of rows, as once, few, many or a class of expanded clone.

D gene: -
clone size: -
V gene: TRBV19
J gene: TRBJ1-2
CDR3 DNA: TGTGCCAGCAAGACAGGTTACGGCTACACCTTC
CDR3 protein: CASKTGYGYTF

D gene: -
clone size: -
V gene: TRBV14
J gene: TRBJ2-1
CDR3 DNA: TGTGCCAGCACCCTACTTCCGGGCAATGAGCAGTTCTTC
CDR3 protein: CASTLLPGNEQFF

D gene: -
clone size: -
V gene: TRBV5-1
J gene: TRBJ2-1
CDR3 DNA: TGCGCCAGCAGCCCCCGGGGCGGTGAGCAGTTCTTC
CDR3 protein: CASSPRGGEQFF

D gene: -
clone size: -
V gene: TRBV5-1
J gene: TRBJ2-2
CDR3 DNA: TGCGCCAGCAGCTTGAGTACGGCCCAGACGAACACCGGGGAGCTGTTTTTT
CDR3 protein: CASSLSTAQTNTGELFF

D gene: TRBD1
clone size: -
V gene: TRBV11-3
J gene: TRBJ2-2
CDR3 DNA: TGTGCCAGCAGCTTAGGGTACAGGGGTGCCGGGGAGCTGTTTTTT
CDR3 protein: CASSLGYRGAGELFF

D gene: TRBD1
clone size: once
V gene: TRBV5-1
J gene: TRBJ2-1
CDR3 DNA: TGCGCCAGCAGCTCCAATTTTGCGAGACAGGGGACCAATGAGCAGTTCTTC
CDR3 protein: CASSSNFARQGTNEQFF

D gene: -
clone size: -
V gene: TRBV7-2
J gene: TRBJ2-1
CDR3 DNA: TGTGCCAGCAGCGTCGGGACATACTACAATGAGCAGTTCTTC
CDR3 protein: CASSVGTYYNEQFF

D gene: -
clone size: few
V gene: TRBV5-4
J gene: TRBJ2-1
CDR3 DNA: TGTGCCAGCAGCTTGGACCTTGGGAGGGAGCAGTTCTTC
CDR3 protein: CASSLDLGREQFF

D gene: TRBD1
clone size: -
V gene: TRBV5-1
J gene: TRBJ1-2
CDR3 DNA: TGCGCCAGCAGCCAGGGACAGGGGACGGGCGGCTACACCTTC
CDR3 protein: CASSQGQGTGGYTF

D gene: TRBD2
clone size: -
V gene: TRBV30
J gene: TRBJ2-1
CDR3 DNA: TGTGCCTGGAGTAGCCAGCGGGAGTTTAATGAGCAGTTCTTC
CDR3 protein: CAWSSQREFNEQFF

D gene: -
clone size: -
V gene: TRBV5-4
J gene: TRBJ1-2
CDR3 DNA: TGTGCCAGCAGCTTGGACAGGGATAACTATGGCTACACCTTC
CDR3 protein: CASSLDRDNYGYTF

D gene: TRBD2
clone size: -
V gene: TRBV7-2
J gene: TRBJ2-3
CDR3 DNA: TGTGCCACCTTAGCGGGAGGGTCATCGGATACGCAGTATTTT
CDR3 protein: CATLAGGSSDTQYF

D gene: -
clone size: -
V gene: TRBV30
J gene: TRBJ1-1
CDR3 DNA: TGTGCCTGGAGTGTACCTGGCAGGGGTCTAACTGAAGCTTTCTTT
CDR3 protein: CAWSVPGRGLTEAFF

D gene: -
clone size: -
V gene: TRBV27
J gene: TRBJ1-1
CDR3 DNA: TGTGCCAGCACCCTAGAAGAGACTGAAGCTTTCTTT
CDR3 protein: CASTLEETEAFF

D gene: -
clone size: -
V gene: TRBV5-8
J gene: TRBJ2-7
CDR3 DNA: TGTGCCAGTCAACTCGGGCCTGAATACGAGCAGTACTTC
CDR3 protein: CASQLGPEYEQYF

D gene: -
clone size: -
V gene: TRBV7-9
J gene: TRBJ1-2
CDR3 DNA: TGTGCCAGCAGCCCCTTTGGGGATAACTATGGCTACACCTTC
CDR3 protein: CASSPFGDNYGYTF

D gene: TRBD2
clone size: -
V gene: TRBV10-3
J gene: TRBJ2-5
CDR3 DNA: TGTGCCATCAGTGAAGATAGCGGGGAGACCCAGTACTTC
CDR3 protein: CAISEDSGETQYF

D gene: -
clone size: few
V gene: TRBV7-9
J gene: TRBJ1-5
CDR3 DNA: TGTGCCAGCAGCTTCGGGAGTAGCAATCAGCCCCAGCATTTT
CDR3 protein: CASSFGSSNQPQHF

D gene: TRBD1
clone size: -
V gene: TRBV13
J gene: TRBJ1-1
CDR3 DNA: TGTGCCAGCAGCTTAGGGGGACAGCTTCAGATGAACACTGAAGCTTTCTTT
CDR3 protein: CASSLGGQLQMNTEAFF

D gene: TRBD2
clone size: -
V gene: TRBV27
J gene: TRBJ2-3
CDR3 DNA: TGTGCCAGCAGTTTATGGACTAGCGGACTACAGTATTTT
CDR3 protein: CASSLWTSGLQYF

D gene: TRBD1
clone size: -
V gene: TRBV15
J gene: TRBJ1-6
CDR3 DNA: TGTGCCACGCAATCAGGGGGCGGCGATTCACCCCTCCACTTT
CDR3 protein: CATQSGGGDSPLHF

D gene: -
clone size: -
V gene: TRBV14
J gene: TRBJ1-2
CDR3 DNA: TGTGCCAGCAGCCAAGTAGCAGCCTATGGCTACACCTTC
CDR3 protein: CASSQVAAYGYTF

D gene: -
clone size: -
V gene: TRBV10-2
J gene: TRBJ1-2
CDR3 DNA: TGCGCCAGCAGTGAGGGGGCAGACTATGGCTACACCTTC
CDR3 protein: CASSEGADYGYTF

D gene: -
clone size: -
V gene: TRBV7-2
J gene: TRBJ2-7
CDR3 DNA: TGTGCCAGCAGACAAGCCTACGAGCAGTACTTC
CDR3 protein: CASRQAYEQYF